This T cell receptor beta chain emerged from a study of shared clonotypes between healthy human individuals. Study outcomes and limitations: Naive CD4 clonotypes were shared across a handful of donors at 4% to 5%.

CDR3 length: 15 residues. In germline, CDR1 is SEHNR, CDR2 FQNEAQ (reference sequence). Trimming took 4 bases from V and 2 from J, leaving 15 bases between them. Terminally differentiated effector memory CD45RA+ cells were left out of the naive CD8 fraction, which was CD45RO-negative and positively selected for CCR7. Turning to this clone: What it binds is not known.

Only in-frame clones appear in the TCRdb table, and some are missing; sequencing was by immunoSEQ multiplex PCR. The table lists hundreds of thousands of clones, roughly 95% of them singletons. This receptor was identified in a woman between 25 and 40 years old in good health. The specimen was naive CD8+ T cells sorted from blood. The chain combines TRBV7-9 with TRBJ2-7; a weak D match, TRBD2 (5 bases). CDR3 sequence: CASSSTGSPTYEQYF. CDR3 nucleotides: TGTGCCAGCAGCTCGACGGGATCCCCCACCTACGAGCAGTACTTC.